This T cell receptor (beta chain) was obtained from a study of T cells in Graves' hyperthyroidism and ophthalmopathy. Across the whole study: Before any treatment, at initial diagnosis, peripheral blood was collected.

Ophthalmopathy cases scored 3 or more on the Clinical Activity Score and 4 or more on NOSPECS grade, with duration below 3 months. Used for diagnoses were clinical symptoms, serum thyroxine and TRAb, thyroid ultrasound and orbital computed tomography. The PBMCs had their origin in 7.5 to 10 ml of fresh peripheral blood. The CDR3 covers 14 residues. Germline V gene sequence: CDR1 SEHNR, CDR2 FQNEAQ (reference sequence). V shed 3 bases and J shed 4 bases, with 10 bases lying between them. It was RNA transcripts that yielded the amplified TCR beta CDR3 regions. The HTBI set primed first-round TCR CDR3 RT-PCR. Using its own MiXCR run on the multiplex PCR reads, TCRdb lists one record per CDR3 protein. The sample lists some 490,000 distinct CDR3 sequences; approximately 23% were seen once.

Sequenced material: blood. The sequence derives from a woman between 65 and 79 years old with Graves' ophthalmopathy. The genes are TRBV7-9 and TRBJ1-3; a possible D gene is TRBD1 (5 bases). CDR3 sequence reads: CASSFLQDGNTIYF. The CDR3 nucleotides are TGTGCCAGCAGCTTTTTACAGGACGGAAACACCATATATTTT. Together with reference TRBV7-9 and TRBJ1-3, the CDR3 gives the full variable domain: DTGVSQNPRHKITKRGQNVTFRCDPISEHNRLYWYRQTLGQGPEFLTYFQNEAQLEKSRLLSDRFSAERPKGSFSTLEIQRTEQGDSAMYLCASSFLQDGNTIYFGEGSWLTVV.